There are a few counts of the clone carrying this T cell receptor beta chain. Antigen: not known. Each CDR3 protein gets one entry after TCRdb re-called the reads with MiXCR. The sample yields about 180,000 distinct CDR3 sequences, about 18% seen once. Germline values: CDR1 SGHTA, CDR2 FQGNSA. With V trimmed by 5 bases and J by 0 bases, 6 bases remained unmatched. This CDR3 is 16 amino acids long. The data are from a study of T cell repertoires in cytomegalovirus infection. Study context: The public TCR beta signatures pointed to both CMV infection and matching HLA type.

Findings and caveats of the study: Ex vivo responses were dominated by HLA-C-restricted CMV-specific TCR beta clonotypes.

Sample: CD8+ T cells from PBMCs. The clonotype was recovered from a human donor in good health (CMV status not recorded). Some clones in this sample may be carry-over from other donors' samples. The chain employs TRBV7-2 and TRBJ2-3; 9 bases are shared with TRBD1. CDR3 nucleotide sequence: TGTGCCAGCAGCCGTCGGGACAGGGCGAGCACAGATACGCAGTATTTT. Translating gives CASSRRDRASTDTQYF.